This T cell receptor (beta chain) was found in a study of T-cell memory formation after mild COVID-19. Germline V gene data show CDR1 as DFQATT and CDR2 as SNEGSKA (reference sequence). V shed 6 bases, J shed 6 bases, and the junction held 7 bases outside the gene matches. The CDR3 has 13 residues. There are a few counts of this clonotype. Its cognate antigen is unknown. Study-level results: A subset of responding clones appeared in pre-infection memory, suggesting cross-reactive memory joined.

cDNA libraries for TCR alpha and TCR beta, carrying sample barcodes and UMIs, came from 5'RACE with constant-segment primers. TCRdb reprocessed the 5' RACE reads with MiXCR, giving one entry per CDR3 protein. The table lists roughly 450,000 distinct CDR3 sequences, 18% of them singletons. The sample taken for sequencing was PBMCs or a T cell subset sorted from them (not recorded which). The sequence derives from an adult woman who had mild COVID-19 (a few samples of this study predate the infection). Cell type and time point are not known. V and J are TRBV20-1 and TRBJ2-1; 8 positions agree with TRBD2. CDR3 sequence: CSAQPGLVNEQFF. For the CDR3, the DNA is TGCAGTGCCCAGCCGGGACTAGTCAATGAGCAGTTCTTC.